The subject of this entry is one T cell receptor (beta chain). The sample belongs to a study of T cell responses to AZD1222 COVID-19 vaccine. Data came from immunoSEQ multiplex PCR; TCRdb stores just in-frame clones and leaves some out. The sample consists of fewer than 85,000 clones, roughly 89% of them appearing once. The V gene's germline CDR1 is LNHDA and CDR2 SQIVND (reference sequence). The CDR3 has 14 amino acids. V shed 7 bases and J shed 1 base, with 14 bases lying between them. Material: peripheral blood, obtained 28 days after the second AZD1222 dose. This chain joins TRBV19 and TRBJ2-7; a weak D match, TRBD1 (7 bases). The receptor comes from an adult who received the AZD1222 COVID-19 vaccine. CDR3 loop: CASKEGQTSYEQYF. The CDR3 nucleotides are TGTGCCAGTAAGGAGGGACAGACTTCCTACGAGCAGTACTTC.